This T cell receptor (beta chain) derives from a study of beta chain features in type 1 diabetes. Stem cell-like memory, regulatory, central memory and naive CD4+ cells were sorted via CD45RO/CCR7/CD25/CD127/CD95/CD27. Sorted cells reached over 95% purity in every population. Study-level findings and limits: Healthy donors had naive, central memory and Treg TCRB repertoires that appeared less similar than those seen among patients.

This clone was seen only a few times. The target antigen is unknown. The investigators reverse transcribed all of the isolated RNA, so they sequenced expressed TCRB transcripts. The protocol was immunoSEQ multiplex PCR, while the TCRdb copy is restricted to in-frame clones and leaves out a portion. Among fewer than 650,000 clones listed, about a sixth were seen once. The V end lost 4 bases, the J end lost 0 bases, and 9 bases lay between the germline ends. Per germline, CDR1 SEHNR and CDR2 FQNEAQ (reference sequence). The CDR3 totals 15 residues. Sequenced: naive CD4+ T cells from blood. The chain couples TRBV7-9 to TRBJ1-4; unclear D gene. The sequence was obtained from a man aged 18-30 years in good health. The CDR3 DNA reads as TGTGCCAGCAGCTCCGTCTACCCAACTAATGAAAAACTGTTTTTT. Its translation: CASSSVYPTNEKLFF.